This T cell receptor beta chain derives from a study of STAT5B mutations in CD4+ large granular lymphocyte leukemia. General study points: Patient CD4-sorted repertoires looked more clonal than healthy CD4+ repertoires, even without putative leukemic clones.

On this clone itself: The antigen remains undetermined.

Trimming removed 1 base from V and 11 bases from J, with 17 bases in between. CDR3 size: 15 residues. Germline V gives CDR1 SGHTA, CDR2 FQGNSA. Sequencing used immunoSEQ multiplex PCR; TCRdb keeps in-frame clones, though not all of them. In the table there are tens of thousands of clones, 87% of which are singletons. The gene calls are TRBV7-2 and TRBJ1-4; weak D call: TRBD1 (6 bases). This TCR derives from a human donor in good health. Sequenced material: CD4+ T cells from blood buffy coats. The CDR3 bases are TGTGCCAGCAGCTTAGAGGGACACCATAAGGGGAAACTGTTTTTT. Translated, it gives CASSLEGHHKGKLFF.